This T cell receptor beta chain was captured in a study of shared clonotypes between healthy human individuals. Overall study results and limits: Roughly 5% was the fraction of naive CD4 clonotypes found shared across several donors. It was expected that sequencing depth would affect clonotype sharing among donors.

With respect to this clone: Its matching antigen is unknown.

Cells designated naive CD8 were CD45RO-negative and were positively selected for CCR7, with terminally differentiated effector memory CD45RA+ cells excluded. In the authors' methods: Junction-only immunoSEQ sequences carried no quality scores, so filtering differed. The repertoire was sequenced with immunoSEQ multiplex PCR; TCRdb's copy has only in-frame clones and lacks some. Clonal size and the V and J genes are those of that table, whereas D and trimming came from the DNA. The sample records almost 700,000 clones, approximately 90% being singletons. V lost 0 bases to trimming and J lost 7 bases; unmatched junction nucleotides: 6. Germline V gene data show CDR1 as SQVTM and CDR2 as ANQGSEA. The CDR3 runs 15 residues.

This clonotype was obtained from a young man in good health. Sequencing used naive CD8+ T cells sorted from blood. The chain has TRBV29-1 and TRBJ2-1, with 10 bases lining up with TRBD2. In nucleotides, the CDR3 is TGCAGCGTTGAAGATAAGCCTAGCGGGAGAAATGAGCAGTTCTTC. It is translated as CSVEDKPSGRNEQFF.